Listed below are T cell receptor beta chains from one sample, sequenced in a study of T cells after posttransplantation cyclophosphamide. Measured with immunoSEQ multiplex PCR; TCRdb has only the in-frame clones, and not every one. Listed for the sample are 12,000 or so clones, none seen a single time. Source: PBMCs, taken after allogeneic stem cell transplant with posttransplant cyclophosphamide. These receptor sequences come from a female patient between 40 and 55 years old who received an allogeneic stem cell transplant from a related donor, was CMV-positive, and had acute GVHD only. Some T cells may possibly be graft donor cells. Both conserved end residues are part of each CDR3. D genes are given only for firm matches. Clone size is not always given. Where it is, it says once, few, many or a class for expanded clones.

v_call	d_call	j_call	cdr3_length	clone_size	cdr3_aa	cdr3_nt
TRBV7-3	NA	TRBJ2-3	16	many	CASSLYQGLSTDTQYF	TGTGCCAGCAGCCTCTACCAGGGGTTAAGCACAGATACGCAGTATTTT
TRBV18	NA	TRBJ1-2	13	many	CASSPQDGTPSTF	TGTGCCAGCTCACCACAGGACGGGACACCAAGCACCTTC
TRBV19	NA	TRBJ2-5	14	many	CASSIRAGKETQYF	TGTGCCAGTAGTATAAGGGCAGGGAAAGAGACCCAGTACTTC
TRBV4-3	NA	TRBJ2-6	16	many	CASSQLRAPGANVLTF	TGCGCCAGCAGCCAGCTCAGGGCTCCTGGGGCCAACGTCCTGACTTTC
TRBV6-4	TRBD1	TRBJ2-2	14	many	CASKTTGGTGELFF	TGTGCCAGCAAAACGACAGGGGGGACCGGGGAGCTGTTTTTT
TRBV11-3	TRBD1	TRBJ1-3	15	many	CASSPGQGPGNTIYF	TGTGCCAGCAGCCCGGGACAGGGGCCTGGAAACACCATATATTTT
TRBV2	NA	TRBJ1-1	13	many	CASSATRDTEAFF	TGTGCCAGCAGTGCCACCCGGGACACTGAAGCTTTCTTT
TRBV29-1	NA	TRBJ2-5	13	many	CSVGNGGQETQYF	TGCAGCGTCGGGAACGGCGGGCAAGAGACCCAGTACTTC
TRBV5-1	NA	TRBJ1-1	13	many	CASRSEMNTEAFF	TGCGCCAGCAGATCGGAGATGAACACTGAAGCTTTCTTT
TRBV30	NA	TRBJ1-2	10	many	CAGEGPGYTF	TGTGCCGGGGAGGGGCCTGGCTACACCTTC
TRBV7-9	NA	TRBJ2-7	11	many	CASSPSYEQYF	TGTGCCAGCAGTCCTTCCTACGAGCAGTACTTC
TRBV5-1	NA	TRBJ1-4	16	many	CASSLNEPKNGEKLFF	TGCGCCAGCAGCTTGAACGAACCAAAAAACGGGGAAAAACTGTTTTTT
TRBV7-9	TRBD2	TRBJ2-3	18	many	CASSFSLAGRGSTDTQYF	TGTGCCAGCAGCTTCTCTCTAGCGGGTCGTGGGAGCACAGATACGCAGTATTTT
TRBV19	TRBD2	TRBJ2-1	14	many	CASSTSGRANEQFF	TGTGCCAGTAGTACTAGCGGGAGGGCCAATGAGCAGTTCTTC
TRBV11-3	NA	TRBJ2-2	12	many	CASSQTSGELFF	TGTGCCAGCAGCCAGACTAGCGGGGAGCTGTTTTTT
TRBV9	TRBD1	TRBJ2-3	15	few	CASSARQGSTDTQYF	TGTGCCAGCAGCGCCCGACAGGGAAGCACAGATACGCAGTATTTT
TRBV2	TRBD1	TRBJ2-4	14	many	CASSEGTGVNIQYF	TGTGCCAGCAGTGAAGGGACAGGGGTGAACATTCAGTACTTC
TRBV19	NA	TRBJ1-1	13	many	CASSRQVYTEAFF	TGTGCCAGTAGTAGACAAGTTTACACTGAAGCTTTCTTT
TRBV7-8	TRBD2	TRBJ2-7	17	many	CASSRTSGGTFTYEQYF	TGTGCCAGCAGCAGGACTAGCGGGGGGACGTTTACCTACGAGCAGTACTTC
TRBV4-3	NA	TRBJ1-5	16	medium-sized	CASSQDWVGGYQPQHF	TGCGCCAGCAGCCAAGATTGGGTGGGGGGGTATCAGCCCCAGCATTTT
TRBV4-1	NA	TRBJ1-1	17	NA	CASSQEIQGLWDTEAFF	TGCGCCAGCAGCCAAGAGATACAGGGTTTATGGGACACTGAAGCTTTCTTT
TRBV5-4	NA	TRBJ2-3	14	many	CASSAGPTPDTQYF	TGTGCCAGCAGCGCGGGACCAACCCCAGATACGCAGTATTTT
TRBV7-2	TRBD1	TRBJ2-5	15	many	CASSLVDRAQETQYF	TGTGCCAGCAGCTTAGTCGACAGGGCCCAAGAGACCCAGTACTTC
TRBV18	NA	TRBJ2-1	14	NA	CASSPNNLYNEQFF	TGTGCCAGCTCACCGAATAACCTATACAATGAGCAGTTCTTC
TRBV27	NA	TRBJ2-7	15	few	CASSLHLNGGYEQYF	TGTGCCAGCAGTTTACATTTGAACGGTGGCTACGAGCAGTACTTC
TRBV11-2	NA	TRBJ2-2	13	many	CASSFRGGGELFF	TGTGCCAGCAGCTTTAGGGGAGGCGGGGAGCTGTTTTTT
TRBV6-5	TRBD2	TRBJ2-1	16	many	CASSYGTSGGHNEQFF	TGTGCCAGCAGTTACGGGACTAGCGGGGGACACAATGAGCAGTTCTTC
TRBV6-5	NA	TRBJ2-6	15	many	CASSYSSAGANVLTF	TGTGCCAGCAGTTACTCCTCGGCTGGGGCCAACGTCCTGACTTTC
TRBV7-9	NA	TRBJ1-1	11	many	CASSLNSEAFF	TGTGCCAGCAGCTTGAACAGTGAAGCTTTCTTT
TRBV11-1	NA	TRBJ1-1	13	many	CASSLRRGPEAFF	TGTGCCAGCAGCTTAAGGCGGGGCCCTGAAGCTTTCTTT
TRBV6-4	TRBD1	TRBJ2-3	13	many	CASSRDRGYTQYF	TGTGCCAGCAGCCGGGACAGGGGCTATACGCAGTATTTT
TRBV4-2	TRBD2	TRBJ2-5	15	many	CASSLAGSPEETQYF	TGTGCCAGCAGCTTAGCGGGATCTCCGGAGGAGACCCAGTACTTC
TRBV10-3	TRBD2	TRBJ2-5	16	NA	CAIGAASGGIQETQYF	TGTGCCATCGGAGCTGCTAGCGGGGGGATCCAAGAGACCCAGTACTTC
TRBV6-1	TRBD1	TRBJ2-3	14	many	CASKPGQPLHTQYF	TGTGCCAGCAAGCCGGGACAGCCTTTACATACGCAGTATTTT
TRBV7-2	NA	TRBJ2-1	15	many	CASSLSGLINNEQFF	TGTGCCAGCAGCTTATCGGGACTGATAAACAATGAGCAGTTCTTC
TRBV19	NA	TRBJ1-5	15	many	CASSDSGTIYQPQHF	TGTGCCAGTAGTGACTCGGGGACAATATATCAGCCCCAGCATTTT
TRBV9	TRBD2	TRBJ2-1	15	many	CASSETSGEYNEQFF	TGTGCCAGCAGTGAGACTAGCGGAGAATACAATGAGCAGTTCTTC
TRBV29-1	NA	TRBJ1-2	10	many	CSVAQGGYTF	TGCAGCGTTGCCCAGGGCGGCTACACCTTC
TRBV7-3	TRBD1	TRBJ1-1	14	medium-sized	CASSLMGQGTEAFF	TGTGCCAGCAGCTTAATGGGACAGGGGACTGAAGCTTTCTTT
TRBV11-3	NA	TRBJ2-1	15	many	CASSLEQGSFNEQFF	TGTGCCAGCAGCTTAGAGCAGGGGTCATTTAATGAGCAGTTCTTC
TRBV6-5	TRBD2	TRBJ2-3	14	few	CASSSSGGANTQYF	TGTGCCAGCAGTTCGAGCGGGGGGGCGAATACGCAGTATTTT
TRBV27	NA	TRBJ1-1	13	NA	CASSPTGHAEAFF	TGTGCCAGCAGTCCCACCGGACACGCTGAAGCTTTCTTT
TRBV7-7	TRBD1	TRBJ2-1	15	NA	CASSRDRALDNEQFF	TGTGCCAGCAGCAGGGACAGGGCCTTAGACAATGAGCAGTTCTTC
TRBV4-2	NA	TRBJ2-7	13	many	CASSQDLVSEQYF	TGTGCCAGCAGCCAAGACCTCGTCTCCGAGCAGTACTTC
TRBV10-3	NA	TRBJ1-2	13	many	CAISDGSGDGYTF	TGTGCCATCAGTGATGGCAGCGGGGATGGCTACACCTTC
TRBV5-4	NA	TRBJ2-3	17	NA	CASSRETTRRGTDTQYF	TGTGCCAGCAGCAGAGAGACCACTAGGAGGGGCACAGATACGCAGTATTTT
TRBV7-9	NA	TRBJ1-1	12	many	CASSPGPPEAFF	TGTGCCAGCAGCCCTGGGCCACCTGAAGCTTTCTTT
TRBV7-9	TRBD1	TRBJ2-5	15	few	CASSSPAGGSETQYF	TGTGCCAGCAGCTCCCCAGCAGGGGGCAGTGAGACCCAGTACTTC
TRBV4-2	TRBD1	TRBJ1-2	16	many	CASSQDIGGGLDGYTF	TGTGCCAGCAGCCAAGACATAGGGGGCGGCCTCGATGGCTACACCTTC
TRBV5-1	TRBD2	TRBJ2-5	15	few	CASSLAGGVQETQYF	TGCGCCAGCAGCCTAGCGGGGGGGGTCCAAGAGACCCAGTACTTC
TRBV30	TRBD1	TRBJ1-2	13	many	CAWRGTGGYGYTF	TGTGCCTGGAGGGGCACAGGGGGCTATGGCTACACCTTC
TRBV6-5	NA	TRBJ2-7	13	many	CASSYERQYEQYF	TGTGCCAGCAGTTACGAGCGGCAGTACGAGCAGTACTTC
TRBV4-1	TRBD1	TRBJ2-2	16	many	CASSQVGQGFTGELFF	TGCGCCAGCAGCCAAGTTGGACAGGGATTTACCGGGGAGCTGTTTTTT
TRBV23-1	TRBD2	TRBJ2-3	19	few	CASSQSPTSGREETDTQYF	TGCGCCAGCAGTCAATCCCCGACTAGCGGGAGGGAGGAGACAGATACGCAGTATTTT
TRBV11-3	NA	TRBJ2-3	12	NA	CASSFYTDTQYF	TGTGCCAGCAGCTTTTACACAGATACGCAGTATTTT
TRBV19	NA	TRBJ2-3	12	many	CASSISADTQYF	TGTGCCAGTAGTATAAGCGCAGATACGCAGTATTTT
TRBV11-2	NA	TRBJ2-3	14	NA	CASSLMVGVDTQYF	TGTGCCAGCAGCTTAATGGTAGGGGTGGATACGCAGTATTTT